This paragraph covers one TCR beta chain sequence. These data belong to a study of shared clonotypes between healthy human individuals. Subsets obtained from CD4+ cells comprised CD45RA+ naive and CD45RA-negative memory cells. CDR1 and CDR2 (germline): SGDLS, YYNGEE. Trimming at V came to 0 bases and at J to 5 bases, leaving 3 bases not matched to a gene. CDR3 length: 16 amino acids. Template for every sorted-subset replicate PCR totaled roughly 210 ng DNA, some 30,000 T cell genomes. Original analysis: Owing to the provision of junction-only sequences devoid of quality scores by immunoSEQ, filtering differed. Profiling relied on immunoSEQ multiplex PCR, and the TCRdb table lists in-frame clones only, not all of them. Clone size and V and J calls were adopted from that table, with D and trimming inferred from the DNA. The profile covers 2 million to 3 million clones, with 90% to 95% appearing a single time and about 0.38% taken by the ten largest.

The material sequenced was naive CD4+ T cells from PBMCs. Subset defined: CD45RA+ positively selected. The V and J genes are TRBV9 and TRBJ2-1; 12 bases line up with TRBD2. The TCR comes from a man aged 18 to 35 in good health. Some clones in this sample may be carry-over from other donors' samples. The CDR3 DNA is TGTGCCAGCAGCGTAGGTACTAGCGGGAGGAACAATGAGCAGTTCTTC. Translating gives CASSVGTSGRNNEQFF. Full variable domain (outside the CDR3, taken from reference TRBV9 and TRBJ2-1): DSGVTQTPKHLITATGQRVTLRCSPRSGDLSVYWYQQSLDQGLQFLIQYYNGEERAKGNILERFSAQQFPDLHSELNLSSLELGDSALYFCASSVGTSGRNNEQFFGPGTRLTVL.